The 15 T cell receptor beta chains presented below share a single source sample, sequenced in a study of TIL therapy for anti-PD-1-resistant metastatic lung cancer. The time point denotes: pre-treatment sample, taken before nivolumab and TIL therapy. Most excised metastases sampled were pleural nodules or supraclavicular lymph nodes. The immunoSEQ assay was v3. TCRdb's table, derived via immunoSEQ multiplex PCR, lists solely in-frame clones and lacks some. The data hold 95,000 or so clones, with around three fifths observed a single time. Sequenced material: tumor tissue, taken at baseline. The receptors originated from a person aged 25 to 85 with non-small cell lung cancer.

The J gene is TRBJ2-4, the V gene TRBV5-4, with a weak D call TRBD1 (6 bases). Germline-derived CDR1 and CDR2 are SGHNT and YYREEE (reference sequence). The CDR3 is 14 amino acids. The V end was cut by 4 bases, the J end by 6 bases, with 14 bases between. The CDR3 coding sequence is TGTGCCAGCAGCCGAGACAGGAGTATAAACATTCAGTACTTC. It encodes CASSRDRSINIQYF. The variable domain in full, completed from reference TRBV5-4 and TRBJ2-4, reads ETGVTQSPTHLIKTRGQQVTLRCSSQSGHNTVSWYQQALGQGPQFIFQYYREEENGRGNFPPRFSGLQFPNYSSELNVNALELDDSALYLCASSRDRSINIQYFGAGTRLSVL.

The genes are TRBV7-2 and TRBJ1-3; D might be TRBD1 (6 bases). V was clipped by 2 bases and J by 5 bases, with 13 bases between them. CDR3 size: 15 residues. In germline, CDR1 is SGHTA, CDR2 FQGNSA. The CDR3 here is CASSLQGIDRNTIYF. CDR3 DNA sequence: TGTGCCAGCAGCTTACAGGGGATAGACCGAAACACCATATATTTT.

This clone was seen at least ten times. This rearrangement joins TRBV25-1 to TRBJ2-2; the match to TRBD2 covers 9 bases. Germline values: CDR1 MGHDK, CDR2 SYGVNS. The CDR3 is 16 residues long. Unmatched junction bases numbered 4, after V lost 1 base and J lost 4 bases. The CDR3, as DNA: TGTGCCAGCAGTGAATCGGGACTAGCAATCACCGGGGAGCTGTTTTTT. Translated, it gives CASSESGLAITGELFF. The variable domain in full, completed from reference TRBV25-1 and TRBJ2-2, reads EADIYQTPRYLVIGTGKKITLECSQTMGHDKMYWYQQDPGMELHLIHYSYGVNSTEKGDLSSESTVSRIRTEHFPLTLESARPSHTSQYLCASSESGLAITGELFFGEGSRLTVL.

The V and J genes are TRBV6-5 and TRBJ1-1, with D possibly being TRBD1 (5 bases). CDR1 is MNHEY, CDR2 SVGAGI, per germline. Trimming took off 6 bases at V and 1 base at J, with 9 bases between the two ends. The CDR3 extends over 13 amino acids. CDR3 sequence: CASRRQKNTEAFF. CDR3 nucleotides: TGTGCCAGCAGGAGACAGAAGAACACTGAAGCTTTCTTT.

This clone turned up a few times. The chain combines TRBV10-2 with TRBJ1-5; unclear D gene. This CDR3 is 15 amino acids long. The germline V and J ends were trimmed by 0 bases and 6 bases, with 12 bases remaining between them. Germline V CDR1 and CDR2: WSHSY, SAAADI. The CDR3 protein is CASSESITVGQPQHF. CDR3 bases: TGCGCCAGCAGTGAGTCGATAACGGTTGGTCAGCCCCAGCATTTT.

The chain recombines TRBV27 with TRBJ1-5, with TRBD1 identical over 8 bases. V lost 8 bases and J lost 4; bases outside the gene matches: 4. The V gene's germline CDR1 is MNHEY and CDR2 SMNVEV (reference sequence). The CDR3 runs to 13 residues. CDR3 protein: CASSGTGNQPQHF. CDR3 nucleotide sequence: TGTGCCAGCTCCGGGACAGGTAATCAGCCCCAGCATTTT.

This clone was counted once. V gene TRBV3-1 (or the pseudogene TRBV3-2) combines with J gene TRBJ2-7; no clear D gene. With 3 bases removed from V and 0 bases from J, the gap between germline ends came to 9 bases. The germline V gene encodes CDR1 LGHDT and CDR2 YNNKEL (reference sequence). There are 14 residues in the CDR3. The CDR3 sequence: CASSQPSNSYEQYF. For the CDR3, the DNA is TGTGCCAGCAGCCAGCCCTCCAACTCCTACGAGCAGTACTTC.

The count of this clone is one. The same CDR3 is also encoded by other DNA sequences in this sample. V usage is TRBV12-3 or TRBV12-4 and J usage is TRBJ2-5; D is uncertain. V lost 6 bases and J 4 bases, leaving 6 bases between the germline ends. The CDR3 is 11 residues long. The CDR3 loop reads CASRGRETQYF. The CDR3 DNA follows: TGTGCCAGCAGAGGAAGAGAGACCCAGTACTTC.

This chain connects TRBV28 to TRBJ1-1; no clear D. CDR3 length equals 14 residues. CDR1 is MDHEN and CDR2 is SYDVKM in the germline V gene. V lost 4 bases, J lost 4 bases, and 13 bases lay in between. The CDR3 loop is CASSSTRSGTEAFF. In DNA form, the CDR3 reads TGTGCCAGCAGTTCGACTAGGTCAGGCACTGAAGCTTTCTTT.

V gene TRBV19 combines with J gene TRBJ2-1; 11 bases line up with TRBD2. CDR1 is LNHDA and CDR2 is SQIVND in the germline V gene (reference sequence). The CDR3 totals 15 residues. Losses at the gene ends were 4 bases for V and 1 base for J; bases not matched to a gene: 0. CDR3 in DNA: TGTGCCAGTAGTAGACTAGCGGGATCCTACAATGAGCAGTTCTTC. Translated, it gives CASSRLAGSYNEQFF.

V gene TRBV29-1 combines with J gene TRBJ2-1, with 9 bases identical to TRBD2. This CDR3 is built from 17 residues. The V and J ends lost 1 base and 7 bases, in that order; junction bases with no gene match: 14. CDR1 and CDR2 from the germline V gene are SQVTM and ANQGSEA. The DNA of the CDR3 is TGCAGCGTTGAAGGGGCTCGGGGGCTAGCGGGGCAAAATGAGCAGTTCTTC. It translates to CSVEGARGLAGQNEQFF.

CDR3 loop: CASSFELLGGRETQYF. For the CDR3, the DNA is TGTGCCAGCAGCTTTGAGTTGTTGGGGGGCCGAGAGACCCAGTACTTC. The chain joins TRBV7-9 to TRBJ2-5; D may be TRBD1 or TRBD2 (6 bases each). V lost 3 bases and J lost 4, with 18 bases in between. The CDR3 loop spans 16 amino acids. Germline V gives CDR1 SEHNR, CDR2 FQNEAQ (reference sequence).

This chain links TRBV6-5 with TRBJ2-3, with TRBD2 matching over 12 bases. V shed 6 bases, J shed 9 bases, and the junction held 10 bases outside the gene matches. The CDR3 loop spans 15 amino acids. Germline assignment: CDR1 MNHEY and CDR2 SVGAGI. The CDR3 reads CASRGLAGWWTTQYF. The CDR3 coding sequence is TGTGCCAGCAGAGGACTAGCGGGGTGGTGGACGACGCAGTATTTT.

CDR3 in amino acids: CASSSTWGKLFF. DNA of the CDR3: TGCGCCAGCAGTTCAACTTGGGGAAAACTGTTTTTT. The chain couples TRBV23-1 to TRBJ1-4; D gene unclear. TRBV23-1 is classed as an ORF, of uncertain function. The CDR3 has 12 amino acids. With 5 bases removed from V and 10 bases from J, the gap between germline ends came to 11 bases.

This chain connects TRBV6-2 or TRBV6-3 to TRBJ1-5; D unclear. CDR3 length equals 14 residues. Germline-derived CDR1 and CDR2 are MNHEY and SVGEGT. Trimming cost V 0 bases and J 5 bases, with 8 bases left between them. DNA of the CDR3: TGTGCCAGCAGTTACTCGGCGGGGTATCAGCCCCAGCATTTT. This sequence encodes CASSYSAGYQPQHF.